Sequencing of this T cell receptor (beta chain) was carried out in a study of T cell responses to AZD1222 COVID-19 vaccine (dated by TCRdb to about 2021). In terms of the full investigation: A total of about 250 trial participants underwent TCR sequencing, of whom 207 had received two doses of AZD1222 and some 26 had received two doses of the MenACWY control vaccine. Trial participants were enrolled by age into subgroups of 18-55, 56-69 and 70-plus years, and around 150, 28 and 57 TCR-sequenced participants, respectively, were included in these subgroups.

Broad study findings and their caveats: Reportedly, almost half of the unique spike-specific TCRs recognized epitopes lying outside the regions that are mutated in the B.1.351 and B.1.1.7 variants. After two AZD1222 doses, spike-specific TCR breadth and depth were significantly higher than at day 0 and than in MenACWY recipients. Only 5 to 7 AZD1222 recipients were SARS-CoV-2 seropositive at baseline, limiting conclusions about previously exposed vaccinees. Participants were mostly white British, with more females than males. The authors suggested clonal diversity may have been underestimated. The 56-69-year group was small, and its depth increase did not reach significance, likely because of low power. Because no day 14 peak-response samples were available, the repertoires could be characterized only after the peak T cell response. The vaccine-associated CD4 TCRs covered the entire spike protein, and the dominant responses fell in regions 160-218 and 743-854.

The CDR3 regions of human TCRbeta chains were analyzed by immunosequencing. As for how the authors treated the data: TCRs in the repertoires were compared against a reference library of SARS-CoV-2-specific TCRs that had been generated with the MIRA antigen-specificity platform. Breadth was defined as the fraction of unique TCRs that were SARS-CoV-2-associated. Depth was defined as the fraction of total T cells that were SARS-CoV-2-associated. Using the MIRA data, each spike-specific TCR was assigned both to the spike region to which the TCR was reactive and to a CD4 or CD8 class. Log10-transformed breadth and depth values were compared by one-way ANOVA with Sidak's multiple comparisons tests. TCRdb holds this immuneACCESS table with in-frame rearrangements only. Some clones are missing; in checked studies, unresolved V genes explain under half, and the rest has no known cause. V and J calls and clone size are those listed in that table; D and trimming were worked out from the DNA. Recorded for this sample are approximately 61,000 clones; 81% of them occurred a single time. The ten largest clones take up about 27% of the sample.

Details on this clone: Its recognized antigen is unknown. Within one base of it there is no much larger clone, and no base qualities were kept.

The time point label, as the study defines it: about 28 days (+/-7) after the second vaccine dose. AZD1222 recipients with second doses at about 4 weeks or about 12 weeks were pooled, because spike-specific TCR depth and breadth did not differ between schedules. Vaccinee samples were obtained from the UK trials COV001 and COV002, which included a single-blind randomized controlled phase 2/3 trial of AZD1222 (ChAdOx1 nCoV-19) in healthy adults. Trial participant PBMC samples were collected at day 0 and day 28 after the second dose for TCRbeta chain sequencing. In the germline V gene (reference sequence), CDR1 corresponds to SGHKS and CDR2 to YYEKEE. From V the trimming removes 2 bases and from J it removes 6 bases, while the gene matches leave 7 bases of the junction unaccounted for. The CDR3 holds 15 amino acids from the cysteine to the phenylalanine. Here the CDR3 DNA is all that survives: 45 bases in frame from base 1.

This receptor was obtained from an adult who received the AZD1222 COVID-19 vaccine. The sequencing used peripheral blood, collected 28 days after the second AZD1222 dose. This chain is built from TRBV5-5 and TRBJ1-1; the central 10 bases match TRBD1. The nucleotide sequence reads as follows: TGTGCCAGCAGCTTTCAGACAGGGGGCATCTCTGAAGCTTTCTTT. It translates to CASSFQTGGISEAFF.